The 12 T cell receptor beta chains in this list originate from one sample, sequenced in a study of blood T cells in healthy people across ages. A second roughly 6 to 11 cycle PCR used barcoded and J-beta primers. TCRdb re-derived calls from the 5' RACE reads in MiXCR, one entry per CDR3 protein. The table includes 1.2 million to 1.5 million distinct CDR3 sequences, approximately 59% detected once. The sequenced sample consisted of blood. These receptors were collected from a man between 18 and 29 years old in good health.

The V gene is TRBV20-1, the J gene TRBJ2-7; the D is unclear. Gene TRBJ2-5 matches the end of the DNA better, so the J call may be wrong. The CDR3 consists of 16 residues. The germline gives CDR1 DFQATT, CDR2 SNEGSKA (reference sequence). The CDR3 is CSASSSGLSKGETQYF. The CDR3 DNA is TGCAGTGCTAGTTCCTCGGGTCTCTCAAAGGGAGAGACCCAGTACTTC.

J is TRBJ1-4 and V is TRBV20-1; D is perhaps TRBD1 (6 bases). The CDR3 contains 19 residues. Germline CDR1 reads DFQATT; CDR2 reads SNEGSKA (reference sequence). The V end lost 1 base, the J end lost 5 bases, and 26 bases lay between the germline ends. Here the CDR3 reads CSARVRSQGRLGTNEKLFF. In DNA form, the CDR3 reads TGCAGTGCTAGAGTTCGTTCTCAGGGAAGGCTAGGGACAAATGAAAAACTGTTTTTT.

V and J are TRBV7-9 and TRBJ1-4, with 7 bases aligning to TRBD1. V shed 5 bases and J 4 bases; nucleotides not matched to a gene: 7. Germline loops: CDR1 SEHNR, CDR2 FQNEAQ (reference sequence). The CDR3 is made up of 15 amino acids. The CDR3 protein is CASSPTGTDNEKLFF. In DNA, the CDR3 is TGTGCCAGCAGCCCTACCGGGACAGATAATGAAAAACTGTTTTTT.

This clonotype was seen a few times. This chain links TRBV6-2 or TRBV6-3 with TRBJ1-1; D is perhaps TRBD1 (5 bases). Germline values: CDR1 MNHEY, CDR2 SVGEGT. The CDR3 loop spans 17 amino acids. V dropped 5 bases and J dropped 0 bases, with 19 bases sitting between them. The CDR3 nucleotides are TGTGCCAGCAGTCCCCCGAGGGGCGGACCAATGAACACTGAAGCTTTCTTT. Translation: CASSPPRGGPMNTEAFF.

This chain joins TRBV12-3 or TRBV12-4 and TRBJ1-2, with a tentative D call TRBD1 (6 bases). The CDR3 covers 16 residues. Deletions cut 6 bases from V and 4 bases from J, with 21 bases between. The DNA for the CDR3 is TGTGCCAGCAGCTCTATCATCGGGACACAACTCTATGGCTACACCTTC. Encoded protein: CASSSIIGTQLYGYTF.

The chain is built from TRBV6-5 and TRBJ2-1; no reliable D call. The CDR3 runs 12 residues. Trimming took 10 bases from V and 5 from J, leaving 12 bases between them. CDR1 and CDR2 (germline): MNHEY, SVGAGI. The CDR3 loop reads CATAQLNNEQFF. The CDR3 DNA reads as TGTGCCACCGCACAGCTAAACAATGAGCAGTTCTTC.

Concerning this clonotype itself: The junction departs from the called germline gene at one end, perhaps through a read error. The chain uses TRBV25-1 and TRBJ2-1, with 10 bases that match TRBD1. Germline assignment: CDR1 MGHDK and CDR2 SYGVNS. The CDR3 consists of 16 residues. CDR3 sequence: CASSESWDRGGNEQFF. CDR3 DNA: TGTGCCAGCAGCGAATCGTGGGACAGGGGTGGGAATGAGCAGTTCTTC. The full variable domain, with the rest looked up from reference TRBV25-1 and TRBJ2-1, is EADIYQTPRYLVIGTGKKITLECSQTMGHDKMYWYQQDPGMELHLIHYSYGVNSTEKGDLSSESTVSRIRTEHFPLTLESARPSHTSQYLCASSESWDRGGNEQFFGPGTRLTVL.

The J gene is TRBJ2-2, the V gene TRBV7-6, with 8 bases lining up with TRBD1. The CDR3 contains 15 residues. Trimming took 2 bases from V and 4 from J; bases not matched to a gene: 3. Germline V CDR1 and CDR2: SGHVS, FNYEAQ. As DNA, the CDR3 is TGTGCCAGCAGCTTAAGACAGGGGTTCACCGGGGAGCTGTTTTTT. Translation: CASSLRQGFTGELFF.

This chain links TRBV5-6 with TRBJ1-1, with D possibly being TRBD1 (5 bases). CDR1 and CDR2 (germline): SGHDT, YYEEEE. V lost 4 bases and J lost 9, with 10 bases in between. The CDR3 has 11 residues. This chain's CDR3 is CASSSGGKAFF. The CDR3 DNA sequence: TGTGCCAGCAGCAGCGGGGGGAAAGCTTTCTTT.

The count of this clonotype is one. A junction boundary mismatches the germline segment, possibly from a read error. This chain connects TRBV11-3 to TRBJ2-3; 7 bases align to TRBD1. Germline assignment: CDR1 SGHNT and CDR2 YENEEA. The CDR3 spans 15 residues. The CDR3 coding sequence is TGTGCCGGCAGCTTAGGGGGCGGCAGCACAGATACGCAGTATTTT. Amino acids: CAGSLGGGSTDTQYF.

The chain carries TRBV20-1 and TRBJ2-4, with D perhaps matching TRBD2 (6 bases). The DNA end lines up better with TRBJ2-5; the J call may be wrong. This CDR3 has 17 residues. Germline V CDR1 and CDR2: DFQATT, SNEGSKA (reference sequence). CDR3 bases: TGCAGTGCTGACGAGCTAACCGGGACTCGAGTAGGAGAGACCCAGTACTTC. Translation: CSADELTGTRVGETQYF.

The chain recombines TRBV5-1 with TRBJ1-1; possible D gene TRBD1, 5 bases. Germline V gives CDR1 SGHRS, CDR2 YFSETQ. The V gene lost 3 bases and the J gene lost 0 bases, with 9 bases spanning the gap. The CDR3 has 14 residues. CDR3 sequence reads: CASSWTTMNTEAFF. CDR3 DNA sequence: TGCGCCAGCAGCTGGACAACTATGAACACTGAAGCTTTCTTT.